This TCR beta chain was sequenced for a study of radiotherapy plus CTLA-4 blockade in lung cancer (dated by TCRdb to the late 2010s). About the investigation overall: Objective responses were observed in 18% of enrolled patients, and disease control was achieved in around 30%. Broad study findings and their caveats: After treatment with radiotherapy and ipilimumab, TCR clones that came from tumors expanded in the peripheral blood. Early dynamic changes in blood T cell clones, together with increased serum interferon-beta after radiation, were reported as the strongest predictors of response.

The library came from the immunoSEQ multiplex PCR assay. The table was pulled from immuneACCESS by TCRdb, which kept in-frame rearrangements only. Such tables lose some clones; where checked, under half of the loss comes from unresolved V genes, and the rest has no known cause. Here the sample has around 120,000 clones; about four fifths occur a single time. Roughly 5.2% of the sample is taken by the ten largest. Taken from cysteine to phenylalanine, the CDR3 has 13 residues. Just CDR3 DNA is preserved here, 39 bases in frame from base 1. The germline V gene encodes CDR1 SGHRS and CDR2 YFSETQ. V and J are trimmed by 5 bases and 4 bases, and the gene matches miss 4 bases of the junction. Focal radiation therapy combined with CTLA-4 blockade (ipilimumab) was tested in patients with chemo-refractory metastatic non-small-cell lung cancer. About this clone: Its binding antigen is unknown. No base qualities exist here, and no much larger clone lies one base off it.

The receptor comes from a human donor with non-small cell lung cancer who had a partial response to radiotherapy plus ipilimumab. Here the chain combines TRBV5-1 and TRBJ2-5; 8 nucleotides in the junction match TRBD1. The sample was peripheral blood, taken from a patient treated with radiotherapy plus ipilimumab. The sequenced DNA: TGCGCCAGCAGTCAGGGGGCGCGAGAGACCCAGTACTTC. It codes for CASSQGARETQYF.